Listed here are 9 T cell receptor beta chains from one sample, sequenced in a study of OX40 agonist ivuxolimab in advanced cancers. Clones were sequenced by immunoSEQ multiplex PCR, and TCRdb holds only the in-frame ones, with some missing. Of about 48,000 clones in the sample, around 85% were seen once. The sequenced sample was CD4+ or CD8+ T cells sorted from blood, obtained in a trial of the OX40 agonist ivuxolimab. The origin of the receptors is an adult with an advanced solid tumor such as melanoma, head and neck, liver or kidney cancer.

On this clone itself: One junction end disagrees with the germline gene, perhaps due to a read error. The rearrangement joins TRBV7-9 to TRBJ2-1, with TRBD2 matching over 10 bases. Germline lookup yields CDR1 SEHNR and CDR2 FQNEAQ (reference sequence). The CDR3 covers 18 residues. The CDR3 sequence is CANSLPPRLAGAINEQFF. CDR3 bases: TGTGCCAACAGCTTACCTCCCCGGCTAGCGGGAGCCATTAATGAGCAGTTCTTC.

The CDR3 reads CASQGGQGYYNEQFF. DNA for the CDR3: TGTGCCAGCCAAGGCGGGCAGGGGTACTACAATGAGCAGTTCTTC. V and J are TRBV5-4 and TRBJ2-1; D might be TRBD1 (6 bases). The ends were cut back, 7 bases at V and 3 bases at J, with 17 bases in the middle. The CDR3 consists of 15 residues. The V gene's germline CDR1 is SGHNT and CDR2 YYREEE (reference sequence).

The chain combines TRBV6-1 with TRBJ2-2, with D unclear. This CDR3 is built from 13 residues. CDR1 is MNHNS and CDR2 is SASEGT in the germline V gene. V lost 8 bases and J 1 base, leaving 8 bases between the germline ends. CDR3 sequence (DNA): TGTGCCAGCCTCCTCCAGAACACCGGGGAGCTGTTTTTT. This translates into CASLLQNTGELFF.

This clone was seen only a few times. V usage is TRBV4-3 and J usage is TRBJ2-5; 7 nucleotides line up with TRBD2. The germline V gene encodes CDR1 LGHNA and CDR2 YSLEER. This CDR3 comprises 14 residues. Trimming removed 1 base from V and 5 bases from J; junction bases left unmatched: 4. Written as DNA, the CDR3 is TGCGCCAGCAGCCAAGCGGGGGGTGGGGAGACCCAGTACTTC. Residues: CASSQAGGGETQYF.

This chain joins TRBV7-9 and TRBJ1-1, with D maybe TRBD1 (6 bases). The germline V gene encodes CDR1 SEHNR and CDR2 FQNEAQ (reference sequence). This CDR3 comprises 14 residues. Trimming left V 7 bases short and J 8 bases short, with 20 bases between. CDR3: CASTPPSGGLEAFF. The CDR3 DNA follows: TGTGCCAGCACCCCCCCCAGTGGGGGGCTAGAAGCTTTCTTT.

This clone showed up just a few times. The chain recombines TRBV5-4 with TRBJ1-6; 7 bases line up with TRBD1. CDR3 length equals 15 residues. CDR1 and CDR2 from the germline V gene are SGHNT and YYREEE (reference sequence). The ends lost 0 bases at V and 7 bases at J; junction bases unmatched: 4. The CDR3 protein is CASSLEGGRNSPLHF. In DNA, the CDR3 is TGTGCCAGCAGCTTGGAAGGGGGCCGGAATTCACCCCTCCACTTT.

This chain links TRBV5-5 with TRBJ2-2, with D tentatively TRBD1 (5 bases). Looked up from germline, CDR1 is SGHKS and CDR2 is YYEKEE (reference sequence). The V end lost 1 base, the J end lost 6 bases, and 13 bases lay between the germline ends. The CDR3 consists of 15 residues. CDR3 sequence: CASSLSRAPAGELFF. The DNA of the CDR3 is TGTGCCAGCAGCTTGTCCAGGGCCCCAGCCGGGGAGCTGTTTTTT.

This chain joins TRBV5-1 and TRBJ2-3; 10 bases align to TRBD1. CDR3 length equals 14 residues. The J segment lost 4 bases and the V segment lost 5 bases, leaving 4 bases of the junction unmatched. CDR1 is SGHRS and CDR2 is YFSETQ in the germline V gene. The CDR3 nucleotides read TGCGCCAGCAGTGCGGGACAGGGGTCAGATACGCAGTATTTT. Its protein product is CASSAGQGSDTQYF. Full variable domain (rest looked up from reference TRBV5-1 and TRBJ2-3): KAGVTQTPRYLIKTRGQQVTLSCSPISGHRSVSWYQQTPGQGLQFLFEYFSETQRNKGNFPGRFSGRQFSNSRSEMNVSTLELGDSALYLCASSAGQGSDTQYFGPGTRLTVL.

This chain joins TRBV11-2 and TRBJ2-5; perhaps D is TRBD1 or TRBD2 (7 bases each). The V gene lost 5 bases and the J gene lost 2 bases, with 27 bases spanning the gap. The germline V gene encodes CDR1 SGHAT and CDR2 FQNNGV. This CDR3 spans 19 amino acids. CDR3 in DNA: TGTGCCAGCAGCCAAACGACAGGGTGGACTAGTGGGGCTCAAGAGACCCAGTACTTC. It encodes CASSQTTGWTSGAQETQYF.